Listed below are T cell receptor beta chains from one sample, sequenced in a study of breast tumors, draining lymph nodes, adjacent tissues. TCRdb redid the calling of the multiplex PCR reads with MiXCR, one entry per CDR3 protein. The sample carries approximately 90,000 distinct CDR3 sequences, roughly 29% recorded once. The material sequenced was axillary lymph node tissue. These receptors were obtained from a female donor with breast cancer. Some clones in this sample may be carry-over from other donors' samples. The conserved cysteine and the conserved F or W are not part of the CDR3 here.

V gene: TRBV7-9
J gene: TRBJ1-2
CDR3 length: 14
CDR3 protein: ASSAFGEQGHYGYT

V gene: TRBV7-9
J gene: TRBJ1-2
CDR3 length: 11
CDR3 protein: ASSFLGNYGYT

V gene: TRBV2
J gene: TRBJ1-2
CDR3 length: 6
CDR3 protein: TGDGYT

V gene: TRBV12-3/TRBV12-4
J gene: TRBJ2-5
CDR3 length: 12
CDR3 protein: ASSRTSGKETQY

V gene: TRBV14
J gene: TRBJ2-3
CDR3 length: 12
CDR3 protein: ASSRDRGTDTQY

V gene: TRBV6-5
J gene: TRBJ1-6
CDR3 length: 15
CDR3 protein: ASSPSGTDGGRAPLH

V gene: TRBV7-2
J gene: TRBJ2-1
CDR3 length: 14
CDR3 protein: ASSFFGWEYYNEQF

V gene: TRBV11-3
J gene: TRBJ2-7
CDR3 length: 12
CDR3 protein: ASSLGNGAYEQY

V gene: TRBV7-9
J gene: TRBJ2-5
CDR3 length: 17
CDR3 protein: ASSLKGRSGRGLQETQY

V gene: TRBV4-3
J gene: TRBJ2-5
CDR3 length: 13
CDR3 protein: ASSRTSGYQETQY

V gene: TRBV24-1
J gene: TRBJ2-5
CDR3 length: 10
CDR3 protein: ATTGTGGTQY

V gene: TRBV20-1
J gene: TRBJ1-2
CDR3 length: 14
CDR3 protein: SVWFGTGIGGGGYT

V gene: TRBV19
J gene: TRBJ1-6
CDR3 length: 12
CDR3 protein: ASNVNTANSPLH

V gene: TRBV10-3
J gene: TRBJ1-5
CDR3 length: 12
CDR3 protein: AISPWGSNQPQH

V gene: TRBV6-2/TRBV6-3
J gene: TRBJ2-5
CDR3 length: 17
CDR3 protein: ASSHSPGRDREGEETQY

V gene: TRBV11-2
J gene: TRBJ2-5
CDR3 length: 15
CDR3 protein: ASSPGGSAPTLETQY

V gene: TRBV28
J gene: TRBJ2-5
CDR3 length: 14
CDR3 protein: ASSPWTSGGGETQY

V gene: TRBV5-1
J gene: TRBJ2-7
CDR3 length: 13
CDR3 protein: ASSSTSGVSYEQY

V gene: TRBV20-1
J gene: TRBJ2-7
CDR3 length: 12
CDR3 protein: SANSLAGAYEQY

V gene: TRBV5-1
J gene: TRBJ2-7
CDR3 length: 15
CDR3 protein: ASSLSRGGTSSYEQY

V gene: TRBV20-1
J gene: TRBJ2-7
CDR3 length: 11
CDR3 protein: SATRGPSYEQY

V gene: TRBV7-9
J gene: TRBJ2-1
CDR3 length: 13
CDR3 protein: ASSLGTSDHDEQV

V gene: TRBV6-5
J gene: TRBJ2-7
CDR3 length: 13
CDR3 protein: ASSPDRSLLVEQY

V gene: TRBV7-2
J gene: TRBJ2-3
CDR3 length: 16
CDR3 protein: ASSLEGTSGRGTHTQY

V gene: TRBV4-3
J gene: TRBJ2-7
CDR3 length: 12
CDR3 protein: ASSQAYGTYEQY

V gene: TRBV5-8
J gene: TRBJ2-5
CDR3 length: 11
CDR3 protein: ASSLRDQETQY

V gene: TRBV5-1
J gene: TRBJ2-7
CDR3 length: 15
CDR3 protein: ASNISRQGVSSYEQY

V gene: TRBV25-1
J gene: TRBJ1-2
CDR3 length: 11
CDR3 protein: AREDGGGYGYT

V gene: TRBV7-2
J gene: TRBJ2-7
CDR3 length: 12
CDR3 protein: ASSLVGQTYEQY

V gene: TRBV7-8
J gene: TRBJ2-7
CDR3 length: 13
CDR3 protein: ASSSEAGQFNEQY

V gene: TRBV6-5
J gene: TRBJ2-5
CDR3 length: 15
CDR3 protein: ASSHSGNSYNQETQY

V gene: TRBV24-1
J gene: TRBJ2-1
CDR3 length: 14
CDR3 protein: ATSDSRVAGYNEQF

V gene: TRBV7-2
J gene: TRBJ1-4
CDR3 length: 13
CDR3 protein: ASSPLYGTDEKLF

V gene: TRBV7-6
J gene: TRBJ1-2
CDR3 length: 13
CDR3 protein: ASSLSRQGANGYT

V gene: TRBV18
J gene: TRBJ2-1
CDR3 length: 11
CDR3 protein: ASSPPSYNEQF

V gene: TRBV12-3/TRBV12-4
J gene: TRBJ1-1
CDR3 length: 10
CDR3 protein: ASSQYNTEAF

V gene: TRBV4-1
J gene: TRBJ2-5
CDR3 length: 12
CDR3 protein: ASSQDGTSRGQY

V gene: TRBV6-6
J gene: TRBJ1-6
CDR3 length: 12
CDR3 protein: ASRRDRGNSPLH

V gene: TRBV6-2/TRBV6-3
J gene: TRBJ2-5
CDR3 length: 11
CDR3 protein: ASSYLNQETQY

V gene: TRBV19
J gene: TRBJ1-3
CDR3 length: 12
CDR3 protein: ASNPQGSGNTIY

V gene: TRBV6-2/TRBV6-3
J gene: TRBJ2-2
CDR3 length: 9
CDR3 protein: ASSSLGELF

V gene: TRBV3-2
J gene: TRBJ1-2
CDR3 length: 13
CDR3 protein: ASSQASGTDYGYT

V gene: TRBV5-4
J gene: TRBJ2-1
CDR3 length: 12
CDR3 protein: ARSAAGKYNEQF

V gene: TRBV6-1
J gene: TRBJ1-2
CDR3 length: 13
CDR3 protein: ASSAAGTDLYGYT

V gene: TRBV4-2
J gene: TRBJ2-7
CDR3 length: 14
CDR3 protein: ASSPTGSGTSYEQY

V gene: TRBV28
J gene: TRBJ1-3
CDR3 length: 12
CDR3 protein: ASSFRAGGNTIY

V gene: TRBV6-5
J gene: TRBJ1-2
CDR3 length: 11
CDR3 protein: ASSGQRNYGYT

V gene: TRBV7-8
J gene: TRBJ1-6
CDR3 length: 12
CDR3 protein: ASSIWTGHSPLH

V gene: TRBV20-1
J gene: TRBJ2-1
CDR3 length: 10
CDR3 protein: SARPHDNEQF

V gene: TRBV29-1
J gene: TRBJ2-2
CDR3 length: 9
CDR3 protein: SVHSDGELF

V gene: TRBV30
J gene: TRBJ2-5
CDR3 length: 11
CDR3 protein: ASKRGGAETQY

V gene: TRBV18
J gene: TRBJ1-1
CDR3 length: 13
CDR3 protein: ASSQRVGVNNEAF

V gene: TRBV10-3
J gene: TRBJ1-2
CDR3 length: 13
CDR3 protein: AVSAPGQGPYGYA

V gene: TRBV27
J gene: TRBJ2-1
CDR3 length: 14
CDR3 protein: ASSALALSSYNEQF

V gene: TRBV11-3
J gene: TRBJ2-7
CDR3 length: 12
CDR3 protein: ASSLDGGFDEQY

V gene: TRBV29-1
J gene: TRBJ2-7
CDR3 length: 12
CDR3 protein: SVGGTWDGNEQY

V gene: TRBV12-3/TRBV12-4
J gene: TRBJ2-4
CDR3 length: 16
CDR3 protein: ASRRDSLKGLAKNIQY